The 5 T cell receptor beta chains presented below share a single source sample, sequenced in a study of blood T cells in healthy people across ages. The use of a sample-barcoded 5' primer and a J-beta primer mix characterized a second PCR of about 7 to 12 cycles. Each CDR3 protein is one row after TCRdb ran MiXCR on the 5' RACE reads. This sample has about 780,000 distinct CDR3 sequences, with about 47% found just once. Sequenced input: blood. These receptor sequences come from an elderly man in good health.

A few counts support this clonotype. CDR3 in amino acids: CAWSATGRREKLFF. The DNA for the CDR3 is TGTGCCTGGAGCGCGACAGGGCGGCGGGAAAAACTGTTTTTT. The gene calls are TRBV30 and TRBJ1-4; 7 bases line up with TRBD1. The CDR3 contains 14 residues. The V gene end was trimmed by 3 bases and the J gene end by 8 bases; junction bases not matched to a gene: 9. Germline V gene lookup returns CDR1 GTSNPN and CDR2 SVGIG (reference sequence).

The CDR3 DNA follows: TGCGCCAGCAGCCAAGGTCCTAGCGGACGGTACAATGAGCAGTTCTTC. This encodes CASSQGPSGRYNEQFF. The chain carries TRBV4-3 and TRBJ2-1; 7 bases are a match to TRBD2. Germline V lookup: CDR1 LGHNA, CDR2 YSLEER. The ends lost 1 base at V and 4 bases at J; junction bases unmatched: 7. The CDR3 loop spans 16 amino acids.

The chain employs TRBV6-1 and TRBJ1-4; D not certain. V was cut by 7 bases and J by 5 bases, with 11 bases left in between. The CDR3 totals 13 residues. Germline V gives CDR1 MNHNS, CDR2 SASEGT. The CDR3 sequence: CASTNQPNEKLFF. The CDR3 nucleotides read TGTGCCAGCACCAATCAGCCAAATGAAAAACTGTTTTTT.

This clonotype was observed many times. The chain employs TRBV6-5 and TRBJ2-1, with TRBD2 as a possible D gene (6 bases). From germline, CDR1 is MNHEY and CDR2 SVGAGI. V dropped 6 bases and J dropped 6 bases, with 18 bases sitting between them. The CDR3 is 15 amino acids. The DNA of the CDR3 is TGTGCCAGCAGGGGACTCACCGCGGCCAGCAATGAGCAGTTCTTC. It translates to CASRGLTAASNEQFF.

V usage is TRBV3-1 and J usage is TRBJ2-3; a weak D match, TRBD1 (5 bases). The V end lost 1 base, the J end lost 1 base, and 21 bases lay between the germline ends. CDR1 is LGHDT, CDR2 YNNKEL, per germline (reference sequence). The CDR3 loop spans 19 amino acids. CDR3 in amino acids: CASSQGRKGLSVGTDTQYF. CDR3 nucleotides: TGTGCCAGCAGCCAAGGGCGGAAGGGGTTGTCTGTCGGCACAGATACGCAGTATTTT.